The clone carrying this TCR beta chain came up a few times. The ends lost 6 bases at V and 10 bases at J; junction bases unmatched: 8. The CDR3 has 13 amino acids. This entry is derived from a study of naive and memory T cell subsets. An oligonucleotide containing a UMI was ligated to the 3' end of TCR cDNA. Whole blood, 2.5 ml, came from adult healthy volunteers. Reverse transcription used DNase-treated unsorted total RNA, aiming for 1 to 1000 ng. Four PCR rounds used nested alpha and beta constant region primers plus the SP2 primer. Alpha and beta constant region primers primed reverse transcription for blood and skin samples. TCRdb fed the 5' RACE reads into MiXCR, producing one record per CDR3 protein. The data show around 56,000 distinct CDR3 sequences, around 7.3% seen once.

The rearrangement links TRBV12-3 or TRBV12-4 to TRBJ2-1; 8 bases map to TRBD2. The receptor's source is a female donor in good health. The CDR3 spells CASSTRRGGEQFF. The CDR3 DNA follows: TGTGCCAGCAGCACCCGCCGGGGGGGCGAGCAGTTCTTC.